This TCR beta chain was documented in a study of blood T cell repertoires in COVID-19. Overall study: Sources were T cells, B-cell-depleted T cells, or PBMCs; the material itself was cDNA or gDNA.

This clone was found a few times. The CDR3 covers 18 residues. Germline V gene sequence: CDR1 SEHNR, CDR2 FQNEAQ (reference sequence). V was pared by 5 bases and J by 1 base, with 23 bases between. Original processing notes: Reference gene primer amplification in the assay estimated nucleated cell counts. Sequenced by immunoSEQ multiplex PCR; TCRdb stores in-frame clones only, minus some. D and trimming come from the DNA, and the V and J calls and clone size come from that table. The sample lists roughly 190,000 clones; around 90% were seen once. The sequence was collected from a man between 60 and 75 years old with active or convalescent COVID-19. The rearrangement links TRBV7-9 to TRBJ1-1, with D tentatively TRBD1 (5 bases). The sequenced sample was peripheral blood. The CDR3 here is CASSPREGTAAKNTEAFF. Written as DNA, the CDR3 is TGTGCCAGCAGCCCTAGGGAGGGGACGGCGGCAAAGAACACTGAAGCTTTCTTT.